This is a list of T cell receptor beta chains from one sample in a study of blood T cell repertoires in COVID-19. Repertoires were generated with immunoSEQ multiplex PCR, while TCRdb's copy carries only in-frame clones and drops some. The table includes approximately 250,000 clones, 86% detected once. Sequenced material: peripheral blood. These receptors came from a man aged 30-40 years who had recovered from COVID-19. Both conserved end residues are part of each CDR3. A D gene is named only where the DNA matches it firmly. Clone size, where shown, is once, few, many, or a class for clones that have expanded.

d_call j_call v_call clone_size cdr3_aa cdr3_nt
TRBD2 TRBJ2-7 TRBV7-7 . CASSSSSGAEQYF TGTGCCAGCAGCTCCTCCAGCGGGGCGGAGCAGTACTTC
TRBD1 TRBJ1-2 TRBV7-2 . CASSTWDRSGDGYTF TGTGCCAGCAGCACCTGGGACAGGTCGGGGGATGGCTACACCTTC
. TRBJ1-5 TRBV19 . CARYGVKGEFSNQPQHF TGTGCCAGATACGGGGTAAAGGGGGAATTTAGCAATCAGCCCCAGCATTTT
. TRBJ2-2 TRBV6-5 . CASYRTGGNTGELFF TGTGCCAGTTATCGGACGGGGGGCAACACCGGGGAGCTGTTTTTT
TRBD1 TRBJ2-7 TRBV19 . CASSIGLRGQDEQYF TGTGCCAGTAGTATAGGGCTCAGGGGGCAAGACGAGCAGTACTTC
TRBD2 TRBJ2-7 TRBV25-1 . CASSEGTSGYYEQYF TGTGCCAGCAGTGAGGGGACTAGCGGATACTACGAGCAGTACTTC
TRBD2 TRBJ2-7 TRBV7-8 once CASSLRGVNEQYF TGTGCCAGCAGCTTGCGGGGGGTGAACGAGCAGTACTTC
. TRBJ2-2 TRBV4-3 . CASSQDRGFTGELFF TGCGCCAGCAGCCAAGACCGAGGGTTCACCGGGGAGCTGTTTTTT
TRBD1 TRBJ2-7 TRBV12-5 . CASGPQQGVYEQYF TGTGCTAGTGGCCCTCAACAGGGGGTCTACGAGCAGTACTTC
. TRBJ2-1 TRBV14 . CASSTGLLAEQFF TGTGCCAGCAGCACAGGACTATTGGCTGAGCAGTTCTTC
. TRBJ1-2 TRBV6-5 . CASSQTVNYGYTF TGTGCCAGCAGCCAGACAGTGAACTATGGCTACACCTTC
TRBD1 TRBJ1-3 TRBV7-9 . CAPAVQGDTIYF TGTGCCCCCGCCGTCCAGGGGGACACCATATATTTT
TRBD1 TRBJ2-3 TRBV18 . CASSHRDSFTDTQYF TGTGCCAGCTCACATAGGGACAGCTTCACAGATACGCAGTATTTT
. TRBJ2-1 TRBV11-3 many CASSQRGHEQFF TGTGCCAGCAGCCAAAGGGGTCATGAGCAGTTCTTC
. TRBJ2-7 TRBV19 . CATAPGTRGYEQYF TGTGCCACCGCCCCCGGGACAAGAGGGTACGAGCAGTACTTC
. TRBJ2-2 TRBV18 few CASSPLRGGDTGELFF TGTGCCAGCTCACCACTTCGCGGGGGCGACACCGGGGAGCTGTTTTTT
. TRBJ1-1 TRBV4-1 . CASSQEWDRGVTEAFF TGCGCCAGCAGCCAAGAATGGGACCGGGGGGTCACTGAAGCTTTCTTT